The following is a TCR beta chain sequence with its context. Authors' processing steps: From reference gene primer amplification, estimates of nucleated cell counts were derived. Repertoires were generated with immunoSEQ multiplex PCR, while TCRdb's copy carries only in-frame clones and drops some. The V and J calls and the clone size are those of that table, but D and trimming were determined from the DNA. This repertoire shows some 200,000 clones, approximately 87% found once; its top ten account for roughly 3.6%. This CDR3 spans 11 amino acids. Germline CDR1 is SNHLY and CDR2 is FYNNEI. The V end lost 11 bases, the J end lost 3 bases, and 10 bases lay between the germline ends. The data belong to a study of blood T cell repertoires in COVID-19. Study at large: Acute and convalescent COVID-19 samples came from the United States, Italy and Spain. Sample material is recorded as cDNA or gDNA derived from T cells, B-cell-depleted T cells, or PBMCs.

This chain uses TRBV2 with TRBJ2-5, with a possible D match to TRBD1 (6 bases). The specimen was peripheral blood. This TCR was recovered from a man younger than 30 with active or convalescent COVID-19. The CDR3 here is CAGSGEETQYF. In DNA, the CDR3 is TGTGCCGGCTCAGGGGAAGAGACCCAGTACTTC.